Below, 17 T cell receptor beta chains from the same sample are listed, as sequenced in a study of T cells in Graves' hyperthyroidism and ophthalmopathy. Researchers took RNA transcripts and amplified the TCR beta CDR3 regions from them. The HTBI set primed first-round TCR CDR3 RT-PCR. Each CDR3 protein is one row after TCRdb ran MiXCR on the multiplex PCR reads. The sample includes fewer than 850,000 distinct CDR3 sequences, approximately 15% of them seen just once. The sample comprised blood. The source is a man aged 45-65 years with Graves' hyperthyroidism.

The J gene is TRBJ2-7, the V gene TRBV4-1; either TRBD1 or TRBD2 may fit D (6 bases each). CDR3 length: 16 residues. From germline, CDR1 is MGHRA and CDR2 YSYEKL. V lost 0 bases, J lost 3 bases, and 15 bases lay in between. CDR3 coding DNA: TGCGCCAGCAGCCAAGAGGGGGTACAGGGAGGCTACGAGCAGTACTTC. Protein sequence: CASSQEGVQGGYEQYF.

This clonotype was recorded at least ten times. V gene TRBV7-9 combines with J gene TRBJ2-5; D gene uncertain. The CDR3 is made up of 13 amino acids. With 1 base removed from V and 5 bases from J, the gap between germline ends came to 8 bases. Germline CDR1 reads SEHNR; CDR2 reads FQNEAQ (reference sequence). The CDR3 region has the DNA TGTGCCAGCAGCTTAGACTCAACGGAGACCCAGTACTTC. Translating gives CASSLDSTETQYF.

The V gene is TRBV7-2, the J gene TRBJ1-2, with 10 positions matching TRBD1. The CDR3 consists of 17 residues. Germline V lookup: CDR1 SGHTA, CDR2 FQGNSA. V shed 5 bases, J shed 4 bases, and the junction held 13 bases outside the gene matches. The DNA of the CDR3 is TGTGCCAGCAGCCGCGGGACAGGGGTAAGAAGGAGCTATGGCTACACCTTC. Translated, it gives CASSRGTGVRRSYGYTF.

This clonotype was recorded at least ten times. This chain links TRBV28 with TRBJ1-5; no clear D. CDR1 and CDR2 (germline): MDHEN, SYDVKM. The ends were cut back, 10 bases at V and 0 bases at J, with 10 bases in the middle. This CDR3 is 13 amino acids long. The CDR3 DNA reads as TGTGCCACCCAGGTGGATAGCAATCAGCCCCAGCATTTT. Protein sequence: CATQVDSNQPQHF.

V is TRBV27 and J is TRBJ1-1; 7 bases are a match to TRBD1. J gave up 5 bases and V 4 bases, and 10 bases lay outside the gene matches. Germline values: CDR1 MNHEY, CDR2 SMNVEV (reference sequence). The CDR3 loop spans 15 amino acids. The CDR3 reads CASSSGTERGTEAFF. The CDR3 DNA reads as TGTGCCAGCAGTTCCGGGACAGAAAGGGGAACTGAAGCTTTCTTT.

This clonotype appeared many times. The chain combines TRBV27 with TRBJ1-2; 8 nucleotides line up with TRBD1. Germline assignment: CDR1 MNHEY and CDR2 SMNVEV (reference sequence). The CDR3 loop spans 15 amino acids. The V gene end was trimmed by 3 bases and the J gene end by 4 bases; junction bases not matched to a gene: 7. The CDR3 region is CASSFYDRGLYGYTF. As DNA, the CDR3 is TGTGCCAGCAGTTTCTACGACAGGGGCCTCTATGGCTACACCTTC.

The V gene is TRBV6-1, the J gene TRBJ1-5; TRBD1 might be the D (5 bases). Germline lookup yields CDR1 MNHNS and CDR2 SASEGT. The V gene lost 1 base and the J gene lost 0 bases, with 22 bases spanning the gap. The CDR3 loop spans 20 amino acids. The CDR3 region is CASSEVRGGRLNYSNQPQHF. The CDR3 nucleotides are TGTGCCAGCAGTGAAGTTCGGGGGGGAAGACTAAATTATAGCAATCAGCCCCAGCATTTT.

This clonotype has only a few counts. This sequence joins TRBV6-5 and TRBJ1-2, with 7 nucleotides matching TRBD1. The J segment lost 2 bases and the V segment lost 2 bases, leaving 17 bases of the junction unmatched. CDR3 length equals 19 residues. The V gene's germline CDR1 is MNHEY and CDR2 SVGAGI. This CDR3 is CASSYKVGPNRGTNYGYTF. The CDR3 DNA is TGTGCCAGCAGTTACAAGGTCGGCCCGAACAGGGGCACCAACTATGGCTACACCTTC.

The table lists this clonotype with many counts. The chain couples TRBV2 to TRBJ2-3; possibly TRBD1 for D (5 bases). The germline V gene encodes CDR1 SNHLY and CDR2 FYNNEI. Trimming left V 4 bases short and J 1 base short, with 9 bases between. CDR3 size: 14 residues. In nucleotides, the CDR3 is TGTGCCAGCAGTGGGGGCGGAGGCACAGATACGCAGTATTTT. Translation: CASSGGGGTDTQYF.

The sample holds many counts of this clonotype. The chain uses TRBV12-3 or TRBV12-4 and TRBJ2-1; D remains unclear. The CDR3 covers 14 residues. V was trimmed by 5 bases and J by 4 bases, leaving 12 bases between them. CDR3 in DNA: TGTGCCAGCAGTGTGACTTCGATTTACAATGAGCAGTTCTTC. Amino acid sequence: CASSVTSIYNEQFF.

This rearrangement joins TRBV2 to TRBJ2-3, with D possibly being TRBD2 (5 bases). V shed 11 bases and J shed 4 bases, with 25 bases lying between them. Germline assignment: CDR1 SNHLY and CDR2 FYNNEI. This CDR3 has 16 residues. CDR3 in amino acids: CAGPGYVRESADTQYF. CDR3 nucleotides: TGTGCCGGCCCGGGGTACGTTCGCGAGAGTGCAGATACGCAGTATTTT.

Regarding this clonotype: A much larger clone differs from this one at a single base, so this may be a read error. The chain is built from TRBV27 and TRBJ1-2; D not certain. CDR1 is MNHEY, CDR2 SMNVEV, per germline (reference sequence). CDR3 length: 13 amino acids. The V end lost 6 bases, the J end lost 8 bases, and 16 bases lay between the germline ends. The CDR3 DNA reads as TGTGCCAGCAGCGTGGCGTCGGGGAACGGCTACACCTTC. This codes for CASSVASGNGYTF.

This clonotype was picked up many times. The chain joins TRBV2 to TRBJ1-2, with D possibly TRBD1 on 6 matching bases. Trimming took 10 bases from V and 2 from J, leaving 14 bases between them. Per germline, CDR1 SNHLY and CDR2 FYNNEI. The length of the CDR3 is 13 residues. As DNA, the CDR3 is TGTGCCACCCAAGGGGGTTGGAACTATGGCTACACCTTC. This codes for CATQGGWNYGYTF.

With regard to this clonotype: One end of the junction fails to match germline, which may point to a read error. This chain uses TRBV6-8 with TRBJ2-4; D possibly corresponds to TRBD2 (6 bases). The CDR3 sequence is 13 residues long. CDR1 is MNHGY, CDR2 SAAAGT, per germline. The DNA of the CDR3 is TGCGCCAGCAGTGCCGGGAGTTCGCACATTCAGTACTTC. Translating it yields CASSAGSSHIQYF.

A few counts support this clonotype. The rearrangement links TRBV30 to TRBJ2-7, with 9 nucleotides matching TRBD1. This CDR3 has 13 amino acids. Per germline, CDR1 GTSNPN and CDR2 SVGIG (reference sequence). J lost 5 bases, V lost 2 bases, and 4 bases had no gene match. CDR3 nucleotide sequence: TGTGCCTGGAGTAGGGACAGGGTGGACGAGCAGTACTTC. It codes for CAWSRDRVDEQYF.

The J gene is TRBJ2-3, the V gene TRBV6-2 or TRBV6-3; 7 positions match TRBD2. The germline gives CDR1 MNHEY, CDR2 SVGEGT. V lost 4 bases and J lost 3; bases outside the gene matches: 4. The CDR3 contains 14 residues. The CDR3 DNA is TGTGCCAGCAGTTTCGCTAGCGGAACAGATACGCAGTATTTT. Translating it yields CASSFASGTDTQYF.

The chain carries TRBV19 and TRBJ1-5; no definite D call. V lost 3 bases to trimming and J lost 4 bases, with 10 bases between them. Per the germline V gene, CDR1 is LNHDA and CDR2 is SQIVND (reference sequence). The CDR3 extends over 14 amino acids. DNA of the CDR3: TGTGCCAGTAGTATTGAACCGATGAATCAGCCCCAGCATTTT. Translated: CASSIEPMNQPQHF.